This T cell receptor (beta chain) is drawn from a study of blood T cell repertoires in COVID-19. Looking at the study overall: COVID-19 samples, acute and convalescent, were from the United States, Italy and Spain. T cells, B-cell-depleted T cells, or PBMCs supplied cDNA or gDNA.

Libraries were prepared by immunoSEQ multiplex PCR; TCRdb keeps only in-frame clonotypes and omits some of them. The repertoire holds around 81,000 clones, with approximately 86% as singletons. The V gene's germline CDR1 is MNHEY and CDR2 SVGEGT. The CDR3 runs 15 residues. Losses at the gene ends were 0 bases for V and 8 bases for J; bases not matched to a gene: 7. This chain joins TRBV6-2 or TRBV6-3 and TRBJ1-2; TRBD1 matches 9 bases. What was sequenced was peripheral blood. This clonotype originated in an elderly woman with acute or convalescent COVID-19. In DNA form, the CDR3 reads TGTGCCAGCAGTTACTCGTCCGGGACAGGGAAAGGCTACACCTTC. Translating gives CASSYSSGTGKGYTF.